Shown below are 31 T cell receptor beta chains from a single sample sequenced in a study of T cell responses to AZD1222 COVID-19 vaccine. The method was immunoSEQ multiplex PCR; TCRdb's version includes in-frame clones alone and lacks a portion of them. Of more than 85,000 clones in the sample, around 85% were seen once. The sample was peripheral blood, taken on day 0 of AZD1222 vaccination. These receptors all stem from an adult in good health.

The chain carries TRBV19 and TRBJ1-5; D uncertain. This CDR3 is 13 amino acids long. Germline loops: CDR1 LNHDA, CDR2 SQIVND (reference sequence). The germline V and J ends were trimmed by 6 bases and 0 bases, with 6 bases remaining between them. The CDR3 protein is CASSQSSNQPQHF. The DNA for the CDR3 is TGTGCCAGTAGCCAGAGTAGCAATCAGCCCCAGCATTTT.

The chain is built from TRBV2 and TRBJ2-1; 14 bases line up with TRBD2. Germline V CDR1 and CDR2: SNHLY, FYNNEI. The CDR3 extends over 15 amino acids. V lost 7 bases and J lost 9; bases outside the gene matches: 8. CDR3 nucleotide sequence: TGTGCCAGCACCGAGACTAGCGGGAGGGCCGGTGAGCAGTTCTTC. This sequence encodes CASTETSGRAGEQFF.

This clone was detected a few times. The rearrangement uses TRBV19 and TRBJ1-5; 10 bases map to TRBD1. CDR1 is LNHDA, CDR2 SQIVND, per germline (reference sequence). Trimming took 1 base from V and 5 from J; bases not matched to a gene: 2. The CDR3 has 15 amino acids. The CDR3: CASSIGDRGHQPQHF. CDR3 sequence (DNA): TGTGCCAGTAGTATAGGAGACAGGGGGCATCAGCCCCAGCATTTT.

The genes are TRBV7-9 and TRBJ1-4; D is possibly TRBD1 (5 bases). The V gene's germline CDR1 is SEHNR and CDR2 FQNEAQ (reference sequence). V was cut by 5 bases and J by 8 bases, with 18 bases left in between. This CDR3 comprises 15 residues. This CDR3 reads CASSPAGTRGEKLFF. In DNA, the CDR3 is TGTGCCAGCAGCCCCGCCGGGACTAGGGGCGAAAAACTGTTTTTT.

On this clone itself: One junction end disagrees with the germline gene, perhaps due to a read error. Other DNA sequences in the same sample also yield this CDR3. This chain links TRBV4-1 with TRBJ1-1; D might be TRBD1 (5 bases). The CDR3 is made up of 16 amino acids. Germline assignment: CDR1 MGHRA and CDR2 YSYEKL. CDR3 protein: CASSQDTGRAGTEAFF. CDR3 coding DNA: TGCGCCAGCAGCCAAGATACAGGCCGGGCGGGCACTGAGGCTTTCTTT.

The chain couples TRBV10-3 to TRBJ2-5; TRBD1 matches 8 bases. V lost 3 bases and J lost 7; bases outside the gene matches: 16. CDR3 length: 17 amino acids. Germline-derived CDR1 and CDR2 are ENHRY and SYGVKD. The CDR3 spells CAISETHRPGGTGTQYF. Here the CDR3 DNA reads TGTGCCATCAGTGAAACTCACCGCCCAGGGGGCACGGGGACCCAGTACTTC.

The CDR3 DNA reads TGTGCCAGCAGCGTAGTAGGGGGGCAAGGCTACACCTTC. Translation: CASSVVGGQGYTF. This rearrangement joins TRBV9 to TRBJ1-2, with D maybe TRBD1 (6 bases). This CDR3 is built from 13 residues. Per germline, CDR1 SGDLS and CDR2 YYNGEE. Trimming took 0 bases from V and 8 from J, leaving 11 bases between them.

J is TRBJ1-2 and V is TRBV28; 7 bases fit TRBD1. V was clipped by 7 bases and J by 0 bases; unmatched bases: 8. Germline V gives CDR1 MDHEN, CDR2 SYDVKM. This CDR3 is 15 amino acids long. The DNA of the CDR3 is TGTGCCAGCAAGGGGGCAGTCTTTGCTAACTATGGCTACACCTTC. Residues: CASKGAVFANYGYTF.

The rearrangement joins TRBV2 to TRBJ1-2; possibly TRBD1 for D (5 bases). The CDR3 is 13 residues long. V shed 7 bases and J shed 3 bases, with 12 bases lying between them. Germline V CDR1 and CDR2: SNHLY, FYNNEI. The CDR3 region has the DNA TGTGCCAGCACAAATCAGGGCGACTATGGCTACACCTTC. This codes for CASTNQGDYGYTF.

The rearrangement uses TRBV6-5 and TRBJ2-2; 7 bases are a match to TRBD1. V lost 6 bases, J lost 4 bases, and 5 bases stayed unmatched. Germline V gene lookup returns CDR1 MNHEY and CDR2 SVGAGI. CDR3 size: 14 residues. The CDR3 sequence is CASSRDSGTGELFF. CDR3 DNA sequence: TGTGCCAGCAGCCGGGACAGCGGCACCGGGGAGCTGTTTTTT.

Note on this clone: The junction departs from germline at one end; a sequencing error may be responsible. The V call is TRBV9, the J call TRBJ1-1; no definite D call. The CDR3 contains 11 residues. Germline V gives CDR1 SGDLS, CDR2 YYNGEE. The chain's CDR3 is CASSVPLTMGF. CDR3 DNA sequence: TGTGCCAGCAGCGTCCCCTTAACGATGGGATTT.

V is TRBV29-1 and J is TRBJ2-5; 9 bases fit TRBD2. This CDR3 has 16 amino acids. Trimming cost V 0 bases and J 5 bases; bases outside gene matches: 10. Per germline, CDR1 SQVTM and CDR2 ANQGSEA. The CDR3 region has the DNA TGCAGCGTTGAAGAAGAATTAAGCGGGAGGTGGGAGACCCAGTACTTC. Amino acid sequence: CSVEEELSGRWETQYF.

The chain is built from TRBV7-9 and TRBJ1-5; D ambiguous. CDR1 and CDR2 (germline): SEHNR, FQNEAQ (reference sequence). This CDR3 is 16 amino acids long. V lost 3 bases to trimming and J lost 0 bases, with 12 bases between them. As DNA, the CDR3 is TGTGCCAGCAGCTTGGCAGACGGCTATAGCAATCAGCCCCAGCATTTT. This gives the protein CASSLADGYSNQPQHF.

The V and J genes are TRBV13 and TRBJ1-6, with D perhaps matching TRBD1 (6 bases). CDR1 and CDR2 (germline): PRHDT, FYEKMQ (reference sequence). The germline V and J ends were trimmed by 3 bases and 4 bases, with 16 bases remaining between them. This CDR3 has 17 amino acids. The CDR3 sequence is CASSLGSGARYNSPLHF. The CDR3 nucleotides are TGTGCCAGCAGCTTGGGGTCGGGGGCGCGATATAATTCACCCCTCCACTTT.

V usage is TRBV11-3 and J usage is TRBJ2-7; 9 bases are shared with TRBD2. V lost 1 base and J lost 5; bases outside the gene matches: 6. This CDR3 is 15 amino acids long. Germline values: CDR1 SGHNT, CDR2 YENEEA. The CDR3 nucleotides read TGTGCCAGCAGCTTAGGGGCGGGAGGGCCTGACGAGCAGTACTTC. Protein: CASSLGAGGPDEQYF.

The J gene is TRBJ1-5, the V gene TRBV10-3; possibly TRBD1 for D (6 bases). Trimming took off 4 bases at V and 2 bases at J, with 9 bases between the two ends. The germline V gene has CDR1 ENHRY and CDR2 SYGVKD. This CDR3 has 14 residues. The CDR3 reads CAISAAGGNQPQHF. The CDR3 DNA sequence: TGTGCCATCAGTGCGGCAGGGGGCAATCAGCCCCAGCATTTT.

In its sample, this clone was seen a few times. The V gene is TRBV6-5, the J gene TRBJ2-1, with TRBD1 matching 10 bases. CDR1 is MNHEY and CDR2 is SVGAGI in the germline V gene. The junction had 2 bases not matched to a gene; V was cut back by 0 bases and J by 6 bases. This CDR3 has 15 residues. The CDR3 region is CASSYSRTGGNEQFF. In DNA form, the CDR3 reads TGTGCCAGCAGTTACTCGCGGACAGGGGGCAATGAGCAGTTCTTC.

The chain carries TRBV11-1 and TRBJ1-1; 9 bases are shared with TRBD1. This CDR3 spans 12 amino acids. Germline V gene data show CDR1 as SGHAT and CDR2 as FQDESV (reference sequence). V lost 5 bases and J lost 7; bases outside the gene matches: 2. The CDR3 coding sequence is TGTGCCAGCAGCCAGGACAGGGGTGAAGCTTTCTTT. Its translation: CASSQDRGEAFF. Complete variable domain (other parts from reference TRBV11-1 and TRBJ1-1): EAEVAQSPRYKITEKSQAVAFWCDPISGHATLYWYRQILGQGPELLVQFQDESVVDDSQLPKDRFSAERLKGVDSTLKIQPAELGDSAMYLCASSQDRGEAFFGQGTRLTVV.

This clone turned up a few times. The chain combines TRBV28 with TRBJ2-6; either TRBD1 or TRBD2 may fit D (5 bases each). Trimming took off 6 bases at V and 4 bases at J, with 22 bases between the two ends. This CDR3 has 18 residues. Germline loops: CDR1 MDHEN, CDR2 SYDVKM. CDR3 protein: CASSQEWGFLSGANVLTF. In nucleotides, the CDR3 is TGTGCCAGCAGCCAAGAATGGGGGTTCCTCTCCGGGGCCAACGTCCTGACTTTC.

This chain uses TRBV7-3 with TRBJ2-1; TRBD2 matches at 9 bases. Losses at the gene ends were 1 base for V and 8 bases for J; bases not matched to a gene: 9. This CDR3 contains 16 residues. The germline V gene has CDR1 SGHTA and CDR2 FQGTGA. CDR3 nucleotides: TGTGCCAGCAGCTTAAGAAGCGGGAGGTCAGCGGATGAGCAGTTCTTC. It yields the protein CASSLRSGRSADEQFF.

The chain links TRBV7-9 to TRBJ1-4, with D perhaps TRBD1 (5 bases). V was pared by 2 bases and J by 4 bases, with 14 bases between. The CDR3 runs 16 residues. Germline V gives CDR1 SEHNR, CDR2 FQNEAQ (reference sequence). The CDR3 nucleotides are TGTGCCAGCAGCTTACTCTCAGGGTTTGGTAATGAAAAACTGTTTTTT. Translation: CASSLLSGFGNEKLFF. The entire variable domain, with the rest obtained from reference TRBV7-9 and TRBJ1-4, is as follows: DTGVSQNPRHKITKRGQNVTFRCDPISEHNRLYWYRQTLGQGPEFLTYFQNEAQLEKSRLLSDRFSAERPKGSFSTLEIQRTEQGDSAMYLCASSLLSGFGNEKLFFGSGTQLSVL.

This clone was picked up a small number of times. This sequence joins TRBV5-1 and TRBJ1-2; D is undetermined. The CDR3 has 14 amino acids. V lost 0 bases and J 8 bases, leaving 14 bases between the germline ends. Germline lookup yields CDR1 SGHRS and CDR2 YFSETQ. CDR3 nucleotides: TGCGCCAGCAGCTTGGCGGCAACCGGAAGGGGCTACACCTTC. Translation: CASSLAATGRGYTF.

The chain joins TRBV28 to TRBJ1-4; a weak D match, TRBD1 (5 bases). Trimming cost V 3 bases and J 8 bases, with 16 bases left between them. CDR3 length: 15 amino acids. Germline assignment: CDR1 MDHEN and CDR2 SYDVKM. In DNA, the CDR3 is TGTGCCAGCAGTTTGAGGGACGGAGGTAGGGAAAAACTGTTTTTT. Translating it yields CASSLRDGGREKLFF.

The rearrangement uses TRBV7-2 and TRBJ1-1; D unresolved. V was trimmed by 0 bases and J by 4 bases, leaving 12 bases between them. CDR1 and CDR2 from the germline V gene are SGHTA and FQGNSA. This CDR3 is built from 15 residues. CDR3: CASSLAPLGGTEAFF. The CDR3 nucleotides read TGTGCCAGCAGCTTAGCTCCATTGGGCGGCACTGAAGCTTTCTTT.

This chain uses TRBV11-2 with TRBJ1-6; no definite D call. Trimming pared 1 base from V and 0 bases from J, leaving 7 bases between. Germline assignment: CDR1 SGHAT and CDR2 FQNNGV. The CDR3 has 16 residues. The CDR3 nucleotides are TGTGCCAGCAGCTTAGTCCTGAGCTCCTATAATTCACCCCTCCACTTT. Its translation: CASSLVLSSYNSPLHF.

The chain is built from TRBV4-1 and TRBJ2-2; D may be TRBD1 (6 bases). V gave up 1 base and J gave up 1 base, with 7 bases separating them. CDR1 and CDR2 from the germline V gene are MGHRA and YSYEKL. The CDR3 loop spans 15 amino acids. Here the CDR3 reads CASSQVGQNTGELFF. The CDR3 DNA sequence: TGCGCCAGCAGCCAAGTGGGACAGAACACCGGGGAGCTGTTTTTT.

Here the CDR3 reads CASNTGLAVYEQYF. The CDR3 DNA is TGTGCCAGTAATACTGGACTAGCGGTCTACGAGCAGTACTTC. V and J are TRBV19 and TRBJ2-7, with TRBD2 matching 10 bases. The J segment lost 3 bases and the V segment lost 7 bases, leaving 6 bases of the junction unmatched. This CDR3 has 14 amino acids. Looked up from germline, CDR1 is LNHDA and CDR2 is SQIVND (reference sequence).

V gene TRBV6-5 combines with J gene TRBJ2-1; D remains unclear. The V gene lost 2 bases and the J gene lost 0 bases, with 8 bases spanning the gap. Germline-derived CDR1 and CDR2 are MNHEY and SVGAGI. The CDR3 runs 15 residues. CDR3: CASSYRAASYNEQFF. CDR3 DNA sequence: TGTGCCAGCAGTTACCGCGCCGCCTCCTACAATGAGCAGTTCTTC.

This rearrangement joins TRBV15 to TRBJ2-2, with 9 positions matching TRBD2. With V trimmed by 8 bases and J by 2 bases, 15 bases remained unmatched. CDR1 is LNHNV and CDR2 is YYDKDF in the germline V gene (reference sequence). There are 18 residues in the CDR3. As DNA, the CDR3 is TGTGCCACCTCTAAGTCCCTAGCGGGATCCCCCAACACCGGGGAGCTGTTTTTT. Residues: CATSKSLAGSPNTGELFF.

The J gene is TRBJ2-3, the V gene TRBV3-1 (or the pseudogene TRBV3-2); 11 positions match TRBD2. The junction had 2 bases not matched to a gene; V was cut back by 5 bases and J by 4 bases. The CDR3 consists of 14 residues. Germline V lookup: CDR1 LGHDT, CDR2 YNNKEL (reference sequence). The CDR3 DNA reads as TGTGCCAGCAGCTTAGCGGGAGGGGCAGATACGCAGTATTTT. It is translated as CASSLAGGADTQYF.

The chain carries TRBV27 and TRBJ1-5; 8 bases match TRBD1. The CDR3 consists of 13 residues. The germline V gene has CDR1 MNHEY and CDR2 SMNVEV (reference sequence). The V gene end was trimmed by 8 bases and the J gene end by 6 bases; junction bases not matched to a gene: 6. In nucleotides, the CDR3 is TGTGCCAGCCGTACAGGGGGTTCTCAGCCCCAGCATTTT. Its protein is CASRTGGSQPQHF.